This is a list of T cell receptor beta chains from one sample in a study of cytomegalovirus exposure and HLA in healthy donors. The protocol was immunoSEQ multiplex PCR, while the TCRdb copy is restricted to in-frame clones and leaves out a portion. This sample has around 130,000 clones, with just over 70% found just once. Sequences were obtained from PBMCs. All receptors derive from a woman aged 55-70 years in good health and CMV-seropositive. Both conserved end residues are part of each CDR3. Each record gives: J gene, V gene, clone size, D gene, CDR3 DNA, CDR3 protein. The D gene is left open where the match is weak. Rows give clone size only sometimes, using once, few, many, or a class for an expanded clone.

TRBJ2-1	TRBV7-3	NA	NA	TGTGCCAGTCGGCCGGGGGGCCGTGACAATGAGCAGTTCTTC	CASRPGGRDNEQFF
TRBJ2-5	TRBV6-5	once	TRBD1	TGTGCCAGCAGTTACAGCCAGGGGGCGGAGACCCAGTACTTC	CASSYSQGAETQYF
TRBJ2-3	TRBV6-5	few	NA	TGTGCCAGCAGTTACACAGGGAGACGCACAGATACGCAGTATTTT	CASSYTGRRTDTQYF
TRBJ1-6	TRBV9	NA	TRBD1	TGTGCCAGCAGCGCCGGACAGGGGGCATATTCACCCCTCCACTTT	CASSAGQGAYSPLHF
TRBJ1-2	TRBV6-6	NA	TRBD1	TGTGCCAGCAGTTACTCGAACAGGGGGCAAAGTAATGGCTACACCTTC	CASSYSNRGQSNGYTF
TRBJ1-1	TRBV6-5	NA	NA	TGTGCCAGCAGTTTTCGTAACTTTATTCTCACTGAAGCTTTCTTT	CASSFRNFILTEAFF
TRBJ2-1	TRBV7-2	NA	TRBD2	TGTGCCAGCAGCATTAGCGGGGGGCCTAGCGAGCAGTTCTTC	CASSISGGPSEQFF
TRBJ2-1	TRBV10-1	NA	TRBD1	TGCGCCAGCAGCTCGACCACAGGGGATGAGCAGTTCTTC	CASSSTTGDEQFF
TRBJ2-7	TRBV7-7	NA	TRBD2	TGTGCTAGCAGCTTAGCGGGCCCATACGAGCAGTACTTC	CASSLAGPYEQYF
TRBJ2-3	TRBV5-1	NA	TRBD2	TGCGCCAGCAGCTTGGCCGTGAGCGGGGGGGGTAGAGATACGCAGTATTTT	CASSLAVSGGGRDTQYF
TRBJ1-1	TRBV18	NA	NA	TGTGCCAGCTCAGAACAGGGTTTCGACACTGAAGCTTTCTTT	CASSEQGFDTEAFF
TRBJ2-7	TRBV6-5	NA	TRBD2	TGTGCCAGCAGTTACTCGAATGCGGGGGGCCCCTACGAGCAGTACTTC	CASSYSNAGGPYEQYF
TRBJ2-5	TRBV5-1	NA	NA	TGCGCCAGCAGCTTGGAGGGGCTCGGCGCAGGCAACCAAGAGACCCAGTACTTC	CASSLEGLGAGNQETQYF
TRBJ2-7	TRBV2	NA	TRBD2	TGTGCCAGCAGTGAACGGACTAGCGGGGGCTACTTC	CASSERTSGGYF
TRBJ2-1	TRBV4-1	NA	NA	TGCGCCAGCAGCCACGATGACAGCAGCTCCTACAATGAGCAGTTCTTC	CASSHDDSSSYNEQFF
TRBJ1-5	TRBV19	NA	NA	TGTGCCAGTAGTATAGCGCAGGGCAGTCAGCCCCAGCATTTT	CASSIAQGSQPQHF
TRBJ2-3	TRBV5-8	NA	TRBD1	TGTGCCAGCAGCGACCGGACAGGGGTAGATACGCAGTATTTT	CASSDRTGVDTQYF
TRBJ1-2	TRBV4-1	NA	TRBD1	TGCGCCAGCAGCCAAGAGACAGGGTATGGCTACACCTTC	CASSQETGYGYTF
TRBJ1-5	TRBV6-5	NA	NA	TGTGCCAGCAGTTACTACGCGGATAGCAATCAGCCCCAGCATTTT	CASSYYADSNQPQHF
TRBJ1-2	TRBV5-1	few	TRBD1	TGCGCCAGCAGCTTCAGAGAGGGACAGGCCTATGGCTACACCTTC	CASSFREGQAYGYTF
TRBJ2-3	TRBV12-5	few	TRBD1	TGTGCTAGTGGTTCGACAGGGGATACGCAGTATTTT	CASGSTGDTQYF
TRBJ2-2	TRBV6-5	NA	TRBD1	TGTGCCAGCAGCCGGATGACAGGGTTTGGGGAGCTGTTTTTT	CASSRMTGFGELFF
TRBJ1-3	TRBV5-6	few	NA	TGTGCCAGCAGCTTCGGACAGGGAAACACCATATATTTT	CASSFGQGNTIYF
TRBJ1-2	TRBV6-6	NA	NA	TGTGCCAGCAGTTACTCTGATACAGGGTCGAGAGGCTACACCTTC	CASSYSDTGSRGYTF
TRBJ2-7	TRBV11-2	NA	TRBD2	TGTGCCAGCAGCTTAGTAGCGGGGGGTACCTACGAGCAGTACTTC	CASSLVAGGTYEQYF
TRBJ2-5	TRBV19	NA	NA	TGTGCCAGTAGTATAGATTCGGGCGGGGGCCCCAAAGAGACCCAGTACTTC	CASSIDSGGGPKETQYF
TRBJ1-4	TRBV5-1	once	TRBD1	TGCGCCAGCAGCTTGACAGGGGTTGAAAAACTGTTTTTT	CASSLTGVEKLFF
TRBJ1-1	TRBV7-2	NA	TRBD1	TGTGCCAGCAGCCCCGACAGGGTAGCTTTCTTT	CASSPDRVAFF
TRBJ1-2	TRBV7-9	NA	TRBD1	TGTGCCAGCAGCTCAGGGGGGCAGGTTGGCTACACCTTC	CASSSGGQVGYTF
TRBJ1-5	TRBV19	NA	NA	TGTGCCAGTATCGGGACACCCTTTGGGCCCCAGCATTTT	CASIGTPFGPQHF
TRBJ2-5	TRBV7-9	NA	NA	TGTGCCAGCAGCTTGGAAGGGAGGCAAGAGACCCAGTACTTC	CASSLEGRQETQYF
TRBJ2-7	TRBV5-6	NA	NA	TGTGCCAGCATCCAATTGGGACAAGGCTCCTACGAGCAGTACTTC	CASIQLGQGSYEQYF
TRBJ1-5	TRBV6-1	NA	NA	TGTGCCAGCGTTGTGTACTATAGCAATCAGCCCCAGCATTTT	CASVVYYSNQPQHF
TRBJ1-4	TRBV19	NA	TRBD1	TGTGCCAGTAGTATAGAGGGGGCGGGACAGTATGAAAAACTGTTTTTT	CASSIEGAGQYEKLFF
TRBJ1-1	TRBV5-1	NA	NA	TGCGCCAGCAGCATTAACGGGAGAAACACTGAAGCTTTCTTT	CASSINGRNTEAFF
TRBJ2-1	TRBV29-1	NA	NA	TGCAGCGTTGGCGGTGGCTCCTACAATGAGCAGTTCTTC	CSVGGGSYNEQFF
TRBJ2-3	TRBV28	few	TRBD2	TGTGCCAGCAGTTTAGCTCGAGCGGGGGCCACAGATACGCAGTATTTT	CASSLARAGATDTQYF
TRBJ2-2	TRBV19	NA	NA	TGTGCCAGTAGTATGGGGGGGAACACCGGGGAGCTGTTTTTT	CASSMGGNTGELFF
TRBJ2-3	TRBV5-1	NA	TRBD1	TGCGCCAGCAAGGACAGGGGGGGAGATACGCAGTATTTT	CASKDRGGDTQYF
TRBJ1-4	TRBV28	NA	TRBD1	TGTGCCAGCAGTTTAGCCGGGACAGGGTCTAATGAAAAACTGTTTTTT	CASSLAGTGSNEKLFF
TRBJ2-7	TRBV6-5	NA	TRBD1	TGTGCCAGCACCCGGGACAGGGCCTCCTACGAGCAGTACTTC	CASTRDRASYEQYF
TRBJ2-7	TRBV5-1	few	TRBD1	TGCGCCTCTCGAGAGGGGGCGACATCCTACGAGCAGTACTTC	CASREGATSYEQYF
TRBJ1-1	TRBV5-1	NA	TRBD1	TGCGCCAGCAGCATACGACAGGGGTCCTACCTTATCAACACTGAAGCTTTCTTT	CASSIRQGSYLINTEAFF
TRBJ2-2	TRBV5-5	NA	TRBD1	TGTGCCAGCAGCTTGGCCCCAGGGACAGTCACCGGGGAGCTGTTTTTT	CASSLAPGTVTGELFF
TRBJ2-1	TRBV11-1	NA	NA	TGTGCCAGCAGTGGACAGACCTCCAGCTCCTACAATGAGCAGTTCTTC	CASSGQTSSSYNEQFF
TRBJ2-7	TRBV7-2	few	TRBD2	TGTGCCAGCAGGCGGGGACTAGGAGGGGGATACGAGCAGTACTTC	CASRRGLGGGYEQYF
TRBJ1-3	TRBV6-1	NA	TRBD1	TGTGCCAGCAGCACAGGGGCCCACTCTGGAAACACCATATATTTT	CASSTGAHSGNTIYF
TRBJ1-6	TRBV6-1	NA	NA	TGTGCCAGCAGTGTAACAGGTCAGGGTAATTCACCCCTCCACTTT	CASSVTGQGNSPLHF
TRBJ2-5	TRBV6-5	NA	NA	TGTGCCAGCAGTTACTCGAGCGAGCTCCAAGAGACCCAGTACTTC	CASSYSSELQETQYF
TRBJ1-5	TRBV27	once	TRBD1	TGTGCCAGCAGTCATGGACAGGGTGGAGGCAATCAGCCCCAGCATTTT	CASSHGQGGGNQPQHF
TRBJ2-1	TRBV7-7	few	NA	TGTGCCAGCAGCTTACGGCAGGGGCCCTACAATGAGCAGTTCTTC	CASSLRQGPYNEQFF
TRBJ1-1	TRBV6-5	NA	NA	TGTGCCAGCAGTTACTCGACCCGCGGGGACACTGAAGCTTTCTTT	CASSYSTRGDTEAFF
TRBJ2-1	TRBV7-2	few	TRBD2	TGTGCCAGCAGCTTTTGGGGCGGGAGTGAGCAGTTCTTC	CASSFWGGSEQFF
TRBJ2-5	TRBV11-2	NA	NA	TGTGCCAGCAGCTTAGATCATCAGCGGACCCCGCAAGAGACCCAGTACTTC	CASSLDHQRTPQETQYF
TRBJ1-1	TRBV5-1	NA	NA	TGCGCCAGCAGCTTGGAGTTTTGGGCAGTGAACACTGAAGCTTTCTTT	CASSLEFWAVNTEAFF
TRBJ1-2	TRBV28	NA	NA	TGTGCCAGCAGTTTATCAGGTCACTATGGCTACACCTTC	CASSLSGHYGYTF
TRBJ1-2	TRBV29-1	NA	TRBD1	TGCAGCGCGGACAGGGGAGTTGACTATGGCTACACCTTC	CSADRGVDYGYTF
TRBJ1-1	TRBV5-6	NA	NA	TGTGCCAGCAGCAAGACAACGGACACAAGTGTGTTT	CASSKTTDTSVF
TRBJ1-4	TRBV4-2	NA	NA	TGTGCCAGCAGCCAAGAGGGCCAGGGAGGGGAAAAACTGTTTTTT	CASSQEGQGGEKLFF
TRBJ2-7	TRBV10-3	NA	TRBD2	TGTGCCATCAGTGAGCGGCTGGGGCTAGCGGTTTACTCCTACGAGCAGTACTTC	CAISERLGLAVYSYEQYF